These 25 T cell receptor beta chains were all obtained from the same sample, sequenced in a study of beta chain features in type 1 diabetes (dated by TCRdb to the late 2010s). Libraries were prepared through the immunoSEQ multiplex PCR assay. The entire amount of isolated RNA was reverse transcribed using the High Capacity cDNA Reverse Transcription Kit, so the sequenced TCRB transcripts were expressed ones. Entries here come from immuneACCESS through TCRdb and include only in-frame sequences with V and J called. Some clones fail to appear in such tables; in the studies checked, an unresolved V gene covers under half of the shortfall, and the cause of the remainder is unknown. The sample records approximately 330,000 clones, roughly 11% of which are singletons. The biggest ten clones account for 0.015% to 0.02% of the sample. Sequencing was done on a sample of naive CD4+ T cells from blood. Taken with the paper, the label for cell subset or site translates to: true naive CD4+ T cells. The receptors here all came from a woman aged 30 to 39 in good health.

The table lists this clone with a few counts. The chain combines TRBV19 with TRBJ1-2, with 7 bases lining up with TRBD1. CDR3 length: 15 residues. The germline V gene encodes CDR1 LNHDA and CDR2 SQIVND (reference sequence). The ends lost 4 bases at V and 0 bases at J; junction bases unmatched: 5. The CDR3 DNA reads as TGTGCCAGTAGTACGTCAGGGGGAACTAACTATGGCTACACCTTC. Protein sequence: CASSTSGGTNYGYTF.

The V gene is TRBV18, the J gene TRBJ1-4; TRBD1 aligns across 7 bases. J lost 7 bases, V lost 4 bases, and 12 bases had no gene match. The germline V gene encodes CDR1 KGHSH and CDR2 LQKENI. The CDR3 runs 16 residues. The CDR3 is CASSRSIQGVGEKLFF. CDR3 nucleotides: TGTGCCAGCTCACGATCTATCCAGGGGGTCGGTGAAAAACTGTTTTTT.

This clone has more than one count but fewer than ten. The chain uses TRBV5-1 and TRBJ2-7; TRBD2 aligns across 14 bases. This CDR3 is built from 16 residues. The germline V gene encodes CDR1 SGHRS and CDR2 YFSETQ. After removal of 4 bases from V and 0 bases from J, the junction contained 3 bases not matched to a gene. The CDR3 bases are TGCGCCAGCAGCCCAGGGACTAGCGGGAGCTCCTACGAGCAGTACTTC. As protein: CASSPGTSGSSYEQYF. The full variable domain, its missing parts supplied by reference TRBV5-1 and TRBJ2-7, is KAGVTQTPRYLIKTRGQQVTLSCSPISGHRSVSWYQQTPGQGLQFLFEYFSETQRNKGNFPGRFSGRQFSNSRSEMNVSTLELGDSALYLCASSPGTSGSSYEQYFGPGTRLTVT.

The chain joins TRBV6-1 to TRBJ1-5; 9 positions agree with TRBD1. The length of the CDR3 is 18 residues. CDR1 and CDR2 from the germline V gene are MNHNS and SASEGT. With 3 bases clipped from V and 1 base from J, the junction kept 10 bases outside the gene matches. CDR3 nucleotides: TGTGCCAGCAGTGATCAGTTGGGGACAGGGAGAAGCAATCAGCCCCAGCATTTT. Its translation: CASSDQLGTGRSNQPQHF.

The chain couples TRBV4-3 to TRBJ2-7; 7 bases agree with TRBD1. Germline-derived CDR1 and CDR2 are LGHNA and YSLEER. Trimming cost V 0 bases and J 2 bases; bases outside gene matches: 4. This CDR3 is 15 amino acids long. This chain's CDR3 is CASSQEPGQPYEQYF. CDR3 sequence (DNA): TGCGCCAGCAGCCAAGAGCCGGGACAGCCCTACGAGCAGTACTTC.

This chain connects TRBV19 to TRBJ1-5; TRBD1 matches at 10 bases. Per germline, CDR1 LNHDA and CDR2 SQIVND (reference sequence). The CDR3 length is 16 residues. J gave up 2 bases and V 3 bases, and 4 bases lay outside the gene matches. The CDR3 loop is CASSISGQGRNQPQHF. CDR3 bases: TGTGCCAGTAGTATCTCGGGACAGGGGCGCAATCAGCCCCAGCATTTT. Using reference TRBV19 and TRBJ1-5 for the parts outside the CDR3, the full variable domain is DGGITQSPKYLFRKEGQNVTLSCEQNLNHDAMYWYRQDPGQGLRLIYYSQIVNDFQKGDIAEGYSVSREKKESFPLTVTSAQKNPTAFYLCASSISGQGRNQPQHFGDGTRLSIL.

This clone turned up a few times. The V gene is TRBV11-2, the J gene TRBJ1-2; the D is unclear. CDR1 and CDR2 from the germline V gene are SGHAT and FQNNGV. The CDR3 covers 15 residues. V gave up 1 base and J gave up 1 base, with 10 bases separating them. The CDR3 DNA is TGTGCCAGCAGCTTAGGCGGCCCGTTTAACTATGGCTACACCTTC. Protein: CASSLGGPFNYGYTF.

This sequence joins TRBV19 and TRBJ1-1; 7 nucleotides match TRBD1. The CDR3 has 13 residues. Germline lookup yields CDR1 LNHDA and CDR2 SQIVND (reference sequence). The ends lost 6 bases at V and 5 bases at J; junction bases unmatched: 6. The CDR3: CASSEGALTEAFF. The DNA of the CDR3 is TGTGCCAGTAGCGAGGGGGCTTTGACTGAAGCTTTCTTT.

The rearrangement joins TRBV4-3 to TRBJ2-3; TRBD2 aligns across 14 bases. V gave up 4 bases and J gave up 4 bases; unmatched junction bases: 13. CDR3 length: 19 residues. Germline V CDR1 and CDR2: LGHNA, YSLEER. CDR3: CASSRKMSGTSGSADTQYF. The CDR3 coding sequence is TGCGCCAGCAGCCGCAAAATGTCCGGGACTAGCGGGAGTGCAGATACGCAGTATTTT.

This clone occurred a few times. The V gene is TRBV20-1, the J gene TRBJ2-7; possible D gene TRBD2, 6 bases. Germline V gene data show CDR1 as DFQATT and CDR2 as SNEGSKA (reference sequence). This CDR3 comprises 10 residues. Here the CDR3 DNA reads TGCAGCCTAGCGCCCGACGAGCAGTACTTC. This sequence encodes CSLAPDEQYF.

For the CDR3, the DNA is TGTGCCAACACATCGCGGTTTTACCCCTACAATGAGCAGTTCTTC. Protein sequence: CANTSRFYPYNEQFF. The chain joins TRBV19 to TRBJ2-1; D is unresolved. Per the germline V gene, CDR1 is LNHDA and CDR2 is SQIVND (reference sequence). This CDR3 is built from 15 residues. V shed 10 bases and J shed 2 bases, with 18 bases lying between them.

This sequence joins TRBV18 and TRBJ1-4; 7 bases agree with TRBD1. CDR1 is KGHSH, CDR2 LQKENI, per germline. V was pared by 3 bases and J by 5 bases, with 3 bases of the junction left unmatched. The CDR3 sequence is 14 residues long. The CDR3 bases are TGTGCCAGCTCACCCGACAGGGTGAATGAAAAACTGTTTTTT. This encodes CASSPDRVNEKLFF.

Only a few counts were recorded for this clone. V gene TRBV5-6 combines with J gene TRBJ2-4; TRBD2 is a possible D gene (6 bases). The CDR3 is made up of 16 amino acids. V was cut by 1 base and J by 3 bases, with 14 bases left in between. Germline CDR1 and CDR2: SGHDT and YYEEEE. CDR3 loop: CASSLLPEGYKNIQYF. As DNA, the CDR3 is TGTGCCAGCAGCTTGTTACCGGAGGGGTACAAAAACATTCAGTACTTC.

This clone showed up just a few times. The chain uses TRBV5-5 and TRBJ1-2, with a possible D match to TRBD1 (5 bases). The length of the CDR3 is 14 residues. V was pared by 0 bases and J by 6 bases, with 12 bases between. Per the germline V gene, CDR1 is SGHKS and CDR2 is YYEKEE (reference sequence). This CDR3 reads CASSLAGTSDGYTF. The CDR3 nucleotides read TGTGCCAGCAGCTTGGCCGGGACTTCGGATGGCTACACCTTC.

This clone was seen a few times. The V and J genes are TRBV30 and TRBJ2-7; D not certain. The germline CDR1 and CDR2 sequences are GTSNPN and SVGIG (reference sequence). The ends were cut back, 1 base at V and 2 bases at J, with 3 bases in the middle. The CDR3 has 11 amino acids. The CDR3 DNA reads TGTGCCTGGAGTGCTCCCTACGAGCAGTACTTC. Translating gives CAWSAPYEQYF.

V usage is TRBV11-3 and J usage is TRBJ1-2, with 7 bases lining up with TRBD1. The trim removed 6 bases at V and 4 bases at J, leaving 5 bases unmatched. The CDR3 consists of 13 residues. Germline CDR1 reads SGHNT; CDR2 reads YENEEA. CDR3 loop: CASRPEGAYGYTF. CDR3 coding DNA: TGTGCCAGCAGGCCTGAGGGGGCCTATGGCTACACCTTC.

There are a few counts of this clone. The rearrangement uses TRBV10-3 and TRBJ2-7, with 13 bases that match TRBD2. Germline-derived CDR1 and CDR2 are ENHRY and SYGVKD. Unmatched junction bases numbered 3, after V lost 8 bases and J lost 2 bases. The CDR3 has 14 amino acids. CDR3 amino acids: CAIRGLAGTYEQYF. CDR3 DNA: TGTGCCATCCGGGGACTAGCGGGAACCTACGAGCAGTACTTC.

This clone has a handful of counts. V usage is TRBV7-9 and J usage is TRBJ2-1; 10 positions match TRBD2. The CDR3 runs to 16 residues. The germline V gene encodes CDR1 SEHNR and CDR2 FQNEAQ (reference sequence). V dropped 5 bases and J dropped 6; count of bases not matched to a gene: 10. The CDR3 reads CASSRRASGSVNEQFF. Written as DNA, the CDR3 is TGTGCCAGCAGCCGTCGGGCTAGCGGGAGTGTCAATGAGCAGTTCTTC.

This clone was picked up a small number of times. CDR3 sequence: CASSNGQGAWGEQYF. In DNA form, the CDR3 reads TGTGCCAGCAGCAACGGACAGGGGGCTTGGGGCGAGCAGTACTTC. The rearrangement links TRBV7-9 to TRBJ2-7, with TRBD1 matching 11 bases. V lost 5 bases and J lost 6; bases outside the gene matches: 9. Germline CDR1 reads SEHNR; CDR2 reads FQNEAQ (reference sequence). The CDR3 runs to 15 residues. The entire variable domain, with the rest obtained from reference TRBV7-9 and TRBJ2-7, is as follows: DTGVSQNPRHKITKRGQNVTFRCDPISEHNRLYWYRQTLGQGPEFLTYFQNEAQLEKSRLLSDRFSAERPKGSFSTLEIQRTEQGDSAMYLCASSNGQGAWGEQYFGPGTRLTVT.

The chain joins TRBV9 to TRBJ2-1; 10 nucleotides agree with TRBD1. V lost 4 bases, J lost 9 bases, and 7 bases stayed unmatched. Per germline, CDR1 SGDLS and CDR2 YYNGEE. CDR3 length equals 14 residues. The CDR3 protein is CASSPGTGAGEQFF. The CDR3 region has the DNA TGTGCCAGCAGCCCCGGGACAGGGGCGGGTGAGCAGTTCTTC.

This clone has more than one count but fewer than ten. The V and J genes are TRBV4-1 and TRBJ2-1; 12 bases map to TRBD1. V shed 6 bases, J shed 9 bases, and the junction held 15 bases outside the gene matches. The CDR3 length is 17 residues. CDR1 is MGHRA and CDR2 is YSYEKL in the germline V gene. As DNA, the CDR3 is TGCGCCAGCAGTGCCGGGGTCACCGGGACAGGGGGCAGTGAGCAGTTCTTC. Its translation is CASSAGVTGTGGSEQFF.

The genes are TRBV9 and TRBJ2-5, with a weak D call TRBD1 (5 bases). The length of the CDR3 is 14 residues. Germline assignment: CDR1 SGDLS and CDR2 YYNGEE. V was cut by 0 bases and J by 4 bases, with 10 bases left in between. The CDR3 region is CASSVGQPPETQYF. CDR3 DNA: TGTGCCAGCAGCGTAGGACAGCCCCCAGAGACCCAGTACTTC.

This chain links TRBV4-2 with TRBJ2-2; D is unclear. V shed 0 bases and J shed 6 bases, with 11 bases lying between them. The CDR3 runs to 15 residues. Germline CDR1 LGHNA, CDR2 YNFKEQ. CDR3 in DNA: TGTGCCAGCAGCCAAGATGAAACGGTGGCCGGGGAGCTGTTTTTT. Translating gives CASSQDETVAGELFF.

This clone was recorded a few times. V and J are TRBV19 and TRBJ2-1, with TRBD2 matching 7 bases. From germline, CDR1 is LNHDA and CDR2 SQIVND (reference sequence). The CDR3 runs to 14 residues. V lost 8 bases, J lost 0 bases, and 4 bases stayed unmatched. The CDR3 here is CASQSGASYNEQFF. The CDR3 DNA reads TGTGCCAGTCAAAGCGGGGCCTCCTACAATGAGCAGTTCTTC.

This clone was counted only a few times. Other DNA variants within this sample encode the same CDR3. The chain carries TRBV7-9 and TRBJ1-5, with D hard to call. Trimming removed 2 bases at V and 5 bases at J, with 7 bases between. CDR3 length: 13 residues. Germline CDR1 reads SEHNR; CDR2 reads FQNEAQ (reference sequence). The CDR3: CASSLTGDQPQHF. CDR3 in DNA: TGTGCCAGCAGCTTAACGGGTGATCAGCCCCAGCATTTT.